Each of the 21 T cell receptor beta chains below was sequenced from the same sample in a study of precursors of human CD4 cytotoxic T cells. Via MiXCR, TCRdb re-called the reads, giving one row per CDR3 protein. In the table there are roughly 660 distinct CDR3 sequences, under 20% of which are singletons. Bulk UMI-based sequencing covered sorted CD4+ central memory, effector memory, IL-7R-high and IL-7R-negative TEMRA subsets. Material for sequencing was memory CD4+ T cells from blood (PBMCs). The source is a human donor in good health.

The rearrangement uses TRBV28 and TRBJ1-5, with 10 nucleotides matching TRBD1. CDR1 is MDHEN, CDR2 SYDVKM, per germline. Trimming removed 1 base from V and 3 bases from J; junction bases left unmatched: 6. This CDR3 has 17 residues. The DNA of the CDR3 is TGTGCCAGCAGTTTATTCGGGACAGGGGTTTCCAATCAGCCCCAGCATTTT. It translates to CASSLFGTGVSNQPQHF.

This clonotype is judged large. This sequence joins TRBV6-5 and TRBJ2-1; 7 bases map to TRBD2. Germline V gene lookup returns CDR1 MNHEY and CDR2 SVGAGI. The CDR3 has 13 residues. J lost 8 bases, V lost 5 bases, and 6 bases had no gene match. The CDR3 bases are TGTGCCAGCAGTACGACTAGCCCAGATGAGCAGTTCTTC. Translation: CASSTTSPDEQFF.

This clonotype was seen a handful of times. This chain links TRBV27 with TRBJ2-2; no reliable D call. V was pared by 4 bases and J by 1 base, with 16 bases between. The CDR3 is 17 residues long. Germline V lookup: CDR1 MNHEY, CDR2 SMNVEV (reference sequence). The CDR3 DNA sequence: TGTGCCAGCAGTTCCACCCCCGAATGGTTGAACACCGGGGAGCTGTTTTTT. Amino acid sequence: CASSSTPEWLNTGELFF.

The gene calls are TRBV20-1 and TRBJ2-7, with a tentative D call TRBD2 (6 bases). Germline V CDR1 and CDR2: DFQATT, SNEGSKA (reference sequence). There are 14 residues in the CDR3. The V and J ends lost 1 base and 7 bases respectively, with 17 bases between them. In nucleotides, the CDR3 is TGCAGTGCTAGAGGTGGGAGGTGGAGTCCGGAGCAGTACTTC. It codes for CSARGGRWSPEQYF.

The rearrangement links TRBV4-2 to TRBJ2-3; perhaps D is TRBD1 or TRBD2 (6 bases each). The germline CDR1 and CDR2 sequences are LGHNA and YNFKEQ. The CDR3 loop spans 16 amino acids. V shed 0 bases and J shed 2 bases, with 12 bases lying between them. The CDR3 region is CASSQEGGLTTDTQYF. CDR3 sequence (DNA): TGTGCCAGCAGCCAAGAAGGGGGACTTACCACAGATACGCAGTATTTT.

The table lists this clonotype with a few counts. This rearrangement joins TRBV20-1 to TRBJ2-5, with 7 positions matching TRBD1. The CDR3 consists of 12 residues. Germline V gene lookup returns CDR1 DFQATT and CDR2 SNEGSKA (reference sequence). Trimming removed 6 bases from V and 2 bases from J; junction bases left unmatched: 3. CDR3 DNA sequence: TGCAGTGCAGGGGGACAGCAAGAGACCCAGTACTTC. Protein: CSAGGQQETQYF.

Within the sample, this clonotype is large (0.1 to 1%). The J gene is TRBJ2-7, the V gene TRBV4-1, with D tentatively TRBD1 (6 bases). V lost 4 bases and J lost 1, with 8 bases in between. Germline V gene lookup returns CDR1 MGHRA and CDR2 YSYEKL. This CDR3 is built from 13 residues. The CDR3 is CASSPTGSYEQYF. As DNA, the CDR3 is TGCGCCAGCAGCCCCACAGGGTCCTACGAGCAGTACTTC.

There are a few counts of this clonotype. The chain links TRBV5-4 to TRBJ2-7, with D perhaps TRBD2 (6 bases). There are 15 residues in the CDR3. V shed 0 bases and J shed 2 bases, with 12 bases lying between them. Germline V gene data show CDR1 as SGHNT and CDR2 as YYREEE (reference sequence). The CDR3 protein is CASSLEYGGTYEQYF. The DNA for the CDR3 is TGTGCCAGCAGCTTGGAGTATGGGGGGACCTACGAGCAGTACTTC.

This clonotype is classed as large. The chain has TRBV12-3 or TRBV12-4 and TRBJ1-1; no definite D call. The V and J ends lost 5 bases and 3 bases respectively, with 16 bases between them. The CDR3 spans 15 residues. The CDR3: CASSAYGRGDTEAFF. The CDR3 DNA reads TGTGCCAGCAGTGCCTATGGGCGTGGGGACACTGAAGCTTTCTTT.

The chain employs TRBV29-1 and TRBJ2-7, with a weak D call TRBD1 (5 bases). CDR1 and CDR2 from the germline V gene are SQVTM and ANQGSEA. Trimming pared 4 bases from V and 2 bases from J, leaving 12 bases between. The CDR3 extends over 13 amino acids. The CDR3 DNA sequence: TGCAGCGTTGGGGCAGGGAAGGCCTACGAGCAGTACTTC. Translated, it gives CSVGAGKAYEQYF.

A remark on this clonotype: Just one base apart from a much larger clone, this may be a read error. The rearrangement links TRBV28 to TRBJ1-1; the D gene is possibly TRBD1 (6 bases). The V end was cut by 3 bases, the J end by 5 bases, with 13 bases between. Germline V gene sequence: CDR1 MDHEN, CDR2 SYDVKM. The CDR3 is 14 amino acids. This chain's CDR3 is CASSLVTGKTEAFF. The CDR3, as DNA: TGTGCCAGCAGTTTGGTCACAGGGAAGACTGAAGCTTTCTTT.

The CDR3 reads CSAPDGAAGNEQFF. CDR3 coding DNA: TGCAGTGCTCCCGATGGAGCAGCGGGAAATGAGCAGTTCTTC. The chain employs TRBV20-1 and TRBJ2-1; 7 nucleotides align to TRBD2. The CDR3 totals 14 residues. Germline CDR1 reads DFQATT; CDR2 reads SNEGSKA (reference sequence). V lost 5 bases to trimming and J lost 7 bases; unmatched junction nucleotides: 11.

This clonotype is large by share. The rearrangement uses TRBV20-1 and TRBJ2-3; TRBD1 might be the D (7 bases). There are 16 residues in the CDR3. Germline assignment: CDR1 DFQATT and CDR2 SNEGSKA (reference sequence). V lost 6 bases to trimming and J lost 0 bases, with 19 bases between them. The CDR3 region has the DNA TGCAGTGCCACCCAGGGGGGTAGCGGAAGCACAGATACGCAGTATTTT. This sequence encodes CSATQGGSGSTDTQYF.

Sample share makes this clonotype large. Written as DNA, the CDR3 is TGTGCCAGCAGCTTACGGACAGGGGGTTTAACTGAAGCTTTCTTT. Its translation: CASSLRTGGLTEAFF. V usage is TRBV11-2 and J usage is TRBJ1-1, with 10 nucleotides matching TRBD1. The trim removed 2 bases at V and 5 bases at J, leaving 5 bases unmatched. This CDR3 has 15 residues. CDR1 and CDR2 from the germline V gene are SGHAT and FQNNGV.

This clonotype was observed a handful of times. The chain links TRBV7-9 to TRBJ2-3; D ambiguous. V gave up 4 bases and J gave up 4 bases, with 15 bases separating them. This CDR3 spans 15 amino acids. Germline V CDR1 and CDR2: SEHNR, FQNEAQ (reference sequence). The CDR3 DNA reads TGTGCCAGCAGCTCACAAAGCCCACGGGCAGATACGCAGTATTTT. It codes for CASSSQSPRADTQYF.

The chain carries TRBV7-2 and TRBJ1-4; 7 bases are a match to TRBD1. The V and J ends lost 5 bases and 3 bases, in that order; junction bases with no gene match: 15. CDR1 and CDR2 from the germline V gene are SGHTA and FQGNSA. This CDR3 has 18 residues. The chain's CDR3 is CASSLTGTATFSNEKLFF. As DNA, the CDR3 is TGTGCCAGCAGCCTTACCGGGACAGCTACCTTCTCTAATGAAAAACTGTTTTTT.

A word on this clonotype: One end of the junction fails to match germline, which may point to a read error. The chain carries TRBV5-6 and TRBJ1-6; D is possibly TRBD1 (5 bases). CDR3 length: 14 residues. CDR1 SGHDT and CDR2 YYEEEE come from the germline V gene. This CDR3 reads CASSPGLSERPLNF. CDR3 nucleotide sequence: TGTGCCAGCAGCCCGGGACTGTCGGAGAGGCCCCTCAACTTT.

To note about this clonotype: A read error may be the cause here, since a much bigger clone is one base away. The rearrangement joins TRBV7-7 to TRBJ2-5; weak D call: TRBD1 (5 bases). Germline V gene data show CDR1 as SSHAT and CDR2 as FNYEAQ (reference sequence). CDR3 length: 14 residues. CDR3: CANSLDQGGETQYF. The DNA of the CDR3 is TGTGCCAACAGCTTAGATCAGGGTGGGGAGACCCAGTACTTC.

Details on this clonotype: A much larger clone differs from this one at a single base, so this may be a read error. DNA for the CDR3: TGTGCCAGCAGCGCGCGGGACGGTACCTCCTACGAGCAGTTCTTC. Translated, it gives CASSARDGTSYEQFF. The V gene is TRBV11-3, the J gene TRBJ2-1, with a weak D call TRBD2 (6 bases). V was shortened by 5 bases and J by 10 bases, with 21 bases between the two germline ends. The CDR3 extends over 15 amino acids. In germline, CDR1 is SGHNT, CDR2 YENEEA.

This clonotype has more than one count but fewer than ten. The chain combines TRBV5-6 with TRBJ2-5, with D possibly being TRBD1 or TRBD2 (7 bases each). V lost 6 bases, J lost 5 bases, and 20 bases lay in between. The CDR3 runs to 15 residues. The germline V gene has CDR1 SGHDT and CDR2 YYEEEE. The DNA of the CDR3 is TGTGCCAGCACAGGCCGGAGACAGGGAGGGGAGACCCAGTACTTC. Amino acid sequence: CASTGRRQGGETQYF.

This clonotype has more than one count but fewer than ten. DNA of the CDR3: TGTGCCAGCAGCCAAGGGGTACAGGGCCGGCAGCCCCAGCATTTT. It encodes CASSQGVQGRQPQHF. This sequence joins TRBV3-1 and TRBJ1-5, with D possibly TRBD1 on 6 matching bases. The length of the CDR3 is 15 residues. Trimming took off 1 base at V and 7 bases at J, with 14 bases between the two ends. Germline lookup yields CDR1 LGHDT and CDR2 YNNKEL (reference sequence).